The text below deals with one TCR beta chain. The antigen is unknown. In the PCR, 60 Vbeta and 13 Jbeta primers were used. TCRdb's copy holds only in-frame clones and misses some; the assay was immunoSEQ multiplex PCR. Of about 110,000 clones in the sample, 55% to 70% were seen once. The sample is drawn from a study of cytomegalovirus exposure and HLA in healthy donors. CDR1 and CDR2 from the germline V gene are MNHEY and SMNVEV (reference sequence). The CDR3 spans 15 residues. J was trimmed by 2 bases and V by 3 bases; bases with no gene match: 5. General study points: A cluster of highly shared sequence variants was likely a sequencing artifact. Presence/absence analyses supposed approximately even sequencing depth among donors.

The specimen was PBMCs. This TCR was recovered from a woman in her 30s in good health and CMV-seronegative. The genes are TRBV27 and TRBJ1-2; 8 nucleotides agree with TRBD1. The CDR3 protein is CASSFGQGRNYGYTF. CDR3 coding DNA: TGTGCCAGCAGTTTCGGACAGGGACGAAACTATGGCTACACCTTC.